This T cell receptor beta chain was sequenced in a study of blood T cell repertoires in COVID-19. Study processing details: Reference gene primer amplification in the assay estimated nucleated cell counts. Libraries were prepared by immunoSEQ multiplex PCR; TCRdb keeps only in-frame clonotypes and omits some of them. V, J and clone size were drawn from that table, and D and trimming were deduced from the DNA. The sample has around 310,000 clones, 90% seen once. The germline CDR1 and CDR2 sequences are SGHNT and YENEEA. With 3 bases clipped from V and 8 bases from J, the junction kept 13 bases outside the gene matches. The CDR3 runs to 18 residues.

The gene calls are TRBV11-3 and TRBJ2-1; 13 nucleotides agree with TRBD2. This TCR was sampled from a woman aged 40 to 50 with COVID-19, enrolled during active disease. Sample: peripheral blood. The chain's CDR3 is CASSFQPPGLAGEDEQFF. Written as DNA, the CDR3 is TGTGCCAGCAGCTTCCAGCCCCCTGGACTAGCGGGAGAGGATGAGCAGTTCTTC.